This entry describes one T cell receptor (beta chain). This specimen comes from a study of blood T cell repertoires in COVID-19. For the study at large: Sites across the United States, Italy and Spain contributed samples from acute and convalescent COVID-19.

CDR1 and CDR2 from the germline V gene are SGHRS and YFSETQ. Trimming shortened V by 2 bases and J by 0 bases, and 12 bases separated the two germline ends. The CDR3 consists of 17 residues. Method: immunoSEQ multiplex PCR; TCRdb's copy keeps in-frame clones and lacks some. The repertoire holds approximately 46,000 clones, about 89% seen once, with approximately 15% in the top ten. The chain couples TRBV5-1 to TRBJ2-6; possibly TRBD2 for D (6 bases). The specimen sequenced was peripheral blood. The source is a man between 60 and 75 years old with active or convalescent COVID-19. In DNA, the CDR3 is TGCGCCAGCAGCTTTAATCCGGGGGACTCTGGGGCCAACGTCCTGACTTTC. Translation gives CASSFNPGDSGANVLTF.